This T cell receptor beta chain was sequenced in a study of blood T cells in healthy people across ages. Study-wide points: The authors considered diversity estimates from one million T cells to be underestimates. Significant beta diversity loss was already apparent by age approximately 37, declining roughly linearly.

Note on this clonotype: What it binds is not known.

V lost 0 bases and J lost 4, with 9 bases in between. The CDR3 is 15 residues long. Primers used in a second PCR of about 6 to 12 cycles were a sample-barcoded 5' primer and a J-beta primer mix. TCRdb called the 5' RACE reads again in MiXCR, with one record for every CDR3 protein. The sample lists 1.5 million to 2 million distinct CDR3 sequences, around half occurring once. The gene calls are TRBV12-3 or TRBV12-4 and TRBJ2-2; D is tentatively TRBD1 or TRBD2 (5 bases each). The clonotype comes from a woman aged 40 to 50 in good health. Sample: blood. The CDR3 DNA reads TGTGCCAGCAGTTTAGCGGGGGTCATCACCGGGGAGCTGTTTTTT. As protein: CASSLAGVITGELFF.